A selection of T cell receptor beta chains follows, all from one sample in a study of cytomegalovirus exposure and HLA in healthy donors. The method was immunoSEQ multiplex PCR; TCRdb's version includes in-frame clones alone and lacks a portion of them. Here the sample spans approximately 200,000 clones, roughly four fifths being singletons. Sequenced: PBMCs. The receptor set was obtained from a girl aged 10 to 17 in good health and CMV-seronegative. The CDR3 runs from the conserved cysteine through the conserved F or W. D genes are given only for firm matches. Some rows have no size entry. The others give once, few or many, or a class for an expanded clone.

v_gene	d_gene	j_gene	abundance	CDR3nt	CDR3aa
TRBV7-2	TRBD1	TRBJ2-5	.	TGTGCCAGCAGCTTCCTAAGGTCCACAGGGGTCGGCGAGACCCAGTACTTC	CASSFLRSTGVGETQYF
TRBV7-9	TRBD1	TRBJ1-5	.	TGTGCCAGCAGCTCAGGGACAGGGGGCGGCATTAATCAGCCCCAGCATTTT	CASSSGTGGGINQPQHF
TRBV28	TRBD1	TRBJ1-2	.	TGTGCCAGCAGTGCAGGACCCGGGACAGGGGTGGGTGGCTACACCTTC	CASSAGPGTGVGGYTF
TRBV4-1	.	TRBJ2-3	few	TGCGCCAGCAGCCACCCTAGAACAGATACGCAGTATTTT	CASSHPRTDTQYF
TRBV28	.	TRBJ2-1	.	TGTGCCAGCAGCATCGAAGCGGCCCCCTACAATGAGCAGTTCTTC	CASSIEAAPYNEQFF
TRBV5-6	TRBD2	TRBJ2-7	few	TGTGCCAGCAGCCAAGCGGGAGTGCGGGAGCAGTACTTC	CASSQAGVREQYF
TRBV4-1	.	TRBJ1-4	.	TGCGCCAGCAGCCACCCCCCGGTGATAGGGGGTGAAAAACTGTTTTTT	CASSHPPVIGGEKLFF
TRBV9	.	TRBJ2-1	.	TGTGCCAGCAGCGTAGGCGGGGTATACTACAATGAGCAGTTCTTC	CASSVGGVYYNEQFF
TRBV30	TRBD1	TRBJ1-2	.	TGTGCCTCTCACCCGACCGGGACAGCCGTCCGGGGCTACACCTTC	CASHPTGTAVRGYTF
TRBV18	TRBD1	TRBJ2-5	.	TGTGCCAGCTCACCCAACAGGGGTCAAGAGACCCAGTACTTC	CASSPNRGQETQYF
TRBV18	.	TRBJ2-3	.	TGTGCCAGCTCACCGTCGGATACGCAGTATTTT	CASSPSDTQYF
TRBV7-2	TRBD2	TRBJ2-1	.	TGTGCCAGCAGCTTCGAACTAGCGGGGGGGCTGAATGAGCAGTTCTTC	CASSFELAGGLNEQFF
TRBV6-5	TRBD1	TRBJ2-7	.	TGTGCCAGCAACAGACAGGGTATCCACGAGCAGTACTTC	CASNRQGIHEQYF
TRBV11-2	.	TRBJ2-3	once	TGTGCCAGCAGCTTACGCGGGCTCGACCCTAGCACAGATACGCAGTATTTT	CASSLRGLDPSTDTQYF
TRBV13	.	TRBJ1-4	.	TGTGCCAGCAGCTTAAGAAGGAGCGGACGAGCTAATGAAAAACTGTTTTTT	CASSLRRSGRANEKLFF
TRBV7-2	TRBD1	TRBJ1-2	few	TGTGCCAGCAGCTTAGAGATACAGGGGGCGGGCTATGGCTACACCTTC	CASSLEIQGAGYGYTF